These 20 T cell receptor beta chains came from one sample sequenced in a study of shared clonotypes between healthy human individuals. The protocol was immunoSEQ multiplex PCR, while the TCRdb copy is restricted to in-frame clones and leaves out a portion. The sample has about 330,000 clones, around 67% seen once; the top ten hold over 9%. Sequenced sample: memory CD4+ T cells sorted from blood. Subset meaning: CD45RA-negative fraction. The receptors shown here come from a man under 40 in good health.

A few counts support this clone. This sequence joins TRBV5-1 and TRBJ2-5, with a tentative D call TRBD1 (6 bases). V lost 0 bases to trimming and J lost 2 bases, with 20 bases between them. Germline CDR1 is SGHRS and CDR2 is YFSETQ. The length of the CDR3 is 18 residues. As DNA, the CDR3 is TGCGCCAGCAGCTTGGGGATCACGGGACAAAACTTTCAAGAGACCCAGTACTTC. Residues: CASSLGITGQNFQETQYF.

The sample holds one count of this clone. The chain joins TRBV6-6 to TRBJ2-7, with D maybe TRBD2 (5 bases). Trimming pared 2 bases from V and 6 bases from J, leaving 14 bases between. Germline V gene lookup returns CDR1 MNHNY and CDR2 SVGAGI (reference sequence). The CDR3 has 14 residues. The chain's CDR3 is CASSYTPGKGEQYF. CDR3 sequence (DNA): TGTGCCAGCAGTTACACCCCGGGGAAGGGCGAGCAGTACTTC.

There are many counts of this clone. The chain joins TRBV15 to TRBJ2-5; a weak D match, TRBD2 (5 bases). V lost 2 bases and J lost 2, with 18 bases in between. The CDR3 extends over 17 amino acids. CDR1 LNHNV and CDR2 YYDKDF come from the germline V gene (reference sequence). The CDR3: CATSRPTLIGGQETQYF. CDR3 nucleotides: TGTGCCACCAGCAGACCTACCCTTATAGGCGGGCAAGAGACCCAGTACTTC.

The chain recombines TRBV9 with TRBJ2-1; 12 nucleotides match TRBD2. Per the germline V gene, CDR1 is SGDLS and CDR2 is YYNGEE. This CDR3 is built from 17 residues. V was pared by 0 bases and J by 5 bases, with 6 bases of the junction left unmatched. CDR3 sequence: CASSVGLAGVGDNEQFF. Here the CDR3 DNA reads TGTGCCAGCAGCGTAGGACTAGCGGGAGTTGGGGACAATGAGCAGTTCTTC.

The chain is built from TRBV30 and TRBJ2-1, with D unclear. V lost 5 bases and J lost 7, with 6 bases in between. The CDR3 spans 10 residues. CDR1 and CDR2 (germline): GTSNPN, SVGIG (reference sequence). CDR3 nucleotides: TGTGCCTGGGGAAGGAATGAGCAGTTCTTC. Protein product: CAWGRNEQFF. Full variable domain (outside the CDR3, taken from reference TRBV30 and TRBJ2-1): SQTIHQWPATLVQPVGSPLSLECTVEGTSNPNLYWYRQAAGRGLQLLFYSVGIGQISSEVPQNLSASRPQDRQFILSSKKLLLSDSGFYLCAWGRNEQFFGPGTRLTVL.

The V call is TRBV5-1, the J call TRBJ2-3; D may be TRBD2 (5 bases). Germline V gives CDR1 SGHRS, CDR2 YFSETQ. The CDR3 is 15 amino acids. V lost 4 bases to trimming and J lost 6 bases, with 18 bases between them. In nucleotides, the CDR3 is TGCGCCAGCAGCCCACAAGCGGACTTACGGGATACGCAGTATTTT. It codes for CASSPQADLRDTQYF.

The chain is built from TRBV11-2 and TRBJ1-2; 8 nucleotides match TRBD1. This CDR3 has 13 amino acids. Germline V gives CDR1 SGHAT, CDR2 FQNNGV. The ends lost 5 bases at V and 4 bases at J; junction bases unmatched: 3. CDR3 nucleotides: TGTGCCAGCAGCGCCGGACAGGGCTATGGCTACACCTTC. Protein product: CASSAGQGYGYTF.

This clone was seen a handful of times. This chain's CDR3 is CASSGDRNGYTF. The CDR3 DNA follows: TGCGCCAGCAGCGGGGACAGGAATGGCTACACCTTC. The rearrangement joins TRBV5-1 to TRBJ1-2; TRBD1 matches 8 bases. This CDR3 comprises 12 residues. Germline CDR1 is SGHRS and CDR2 is YFSETQ. The V and J ends lost 4 bases and 6 bases, in that order; junction bases with no gene match: 2. Combining the CDR3 with reference TRBV5-1 and TRBJ1-2 gives the whole variable domain KAGVTQTPRYLIKTRGQQVTLSCSPISGHRSVSWYQQTPGQGLQFLFEYFSETQRNKGNFPGRFSGRQFSNSRSEMNVSTLELGDSALYLCASSGDRNGYTFGSGTRLTVV.

The genes are TRBV7-6 and TRBJ1-1; 7 bases map to TRBD1. The length of the CDR3 is 14 residues. The junction had 3 bases not matched to a gene; V was cut back by 5 bases and J by 0 bases. CDR1 and CDR2 from the germline V gene are SGHVS and FNYEAQ. This CDR3 is CASSLGTVNTEAFF. The CDR3 DNA sequence: TGTGCCAGCAGCCTAGGGACAGTGAACACTGAAGCTTTCTTT.

This chain uses TRBV5-1 with TRBJ2-1; TRBD2 aligns across 7 bases. This CDR3 has 14 amino acids. The junction had 4 bases not matched to a gene; V was cut back by 7 bases and J by 0 bases. The germline V gene has CDR1 SGHRS and CDR2 YFSETQ. The CDR3 reads CASSSGDSYNEQFF. The CDR3 DNA sequence: TGCGCCAGCTCGAGCGGGGACTCCTACAATGAGCAGTTCTTC.

This clone occurred a few times. The V and J genes are TRBV27 and TRBJ1-2; D is ambiguous. Between the trimmed V and J ends, which lost 5 bases and 8 bases, there was a span of 12 bases. The V gene's germline CDR1 is MNHEY and CDR2 SMNVEV (reference sequence). This CDR3 spans 12 amino acids. CDR3 sequence reads: CASSPWTGGYTF. The DNA of the CDR3 is TGTGCCAGCAGTCCTTGGACGGGAGGCTACACCTTC.

The chain carries TRBV6-1 and TRBJ1-5; unclear D gene. The germline CDR1 and CDR2 sequences are MNHNS and SASEGT. V gave up 7 bases and J gave up 5 bases, with 24 bases separating them. The CDR3 loop spans 17 amino acids. Here the CDR3 reads CASTDGGGDYVDQPQHF. CDR3 coding DNA: TGTGCCAGCACTGACGGTGGTGGTGATTATGTGGATCAGCCCCAGCATTTT.

V gene TRBV28 combines with J gene TRBJ2-7, with D possibly TRBD2 on 5 matching bases. This CDR3 region has 12 residues. CDR1 and CDR2 from the germline V gene are MDHEN and SYDVKM. The V end was cut by 10 bases, the J end by 1 base, with 11 bases between. In DNA form, the CDR3 reads TGTGCCACCGAAGCGGTTTCCTACGAGCAGTACTTC. Translated, it gives CATEAVSYEQYF.

V gene TRBV19 combines with J gene TRBJ2-1, with D tentatively TRBD1 (5 bases). The V gene's germline CDR1 is LNHDA and CDR2 SQIVND (reference sequence). V was cut by 5 bases and J by 5 bases, with 22 bases left in between. The CDR3 extends over 17 amino acids. The CDR3 reads CASSDQGRSHRNNEQFF. Written as DNA, the CDR3 is TGTGCCAGTAGTGACCAGGGTCGGTCCCACCGCAACAATGAGCAGTTCTTC.

The J gene is TRBJ1-1, the V gene TRBV5-1; possible D gene TRBD1, 6 bases. Germline values: CDR1 SGHRS, CDR2 YFSETQ. V dropped 0 bases and J dropped 1 base, with 10 bases sitting between them. The CDR3 has 15 amino acids. As DNA, the CDR3 is TGCGCCAGCAGCTTGGAACAGGGAGAGAACACTGAAGCTTTCTTT. Translated, it gives CASSLEQGENTEAFF.

The CDR3: CAISRDWGNQPQHF. CDR3 sequence (DNA): TGTGCCATCAGTAGGGATTGGGGCAATCAGCCCCAGCATTTT. The chain is built from TRBV10-3 and TRBJ1-5; D is uncertain. CDR1 is ENHRY and CDR2 is SYGVKD in the germline V gene. V lost 5 bases and J lost 2, with 10 bases in between. The CDR3 spans 14 residues.

The chain employs TRBV7-2 and TRBJ2-7; unclear D gene. V was clipped by 3 bases and J by 3 bases, with 6 bases between them. Germline assignment: CDR1 SGHTA and CDR2 FQGNSA. The CDR3 sequence is 12 residues long. The CDR3 DNA is TGTGCCAGCAGCTTCATTAGCTACGAGCAGTACTTC. As protein: CASSFISYEQYF.

The chain carries TRBV5-8 and TRBJ2-1; D unclear. Per germline, CDR1 SGHTS and CDR2 YDEGEE. Trimming took 0 bases from V and 1 from J, leaving 8 bases between them. The length of the CDR3 is 15 residues. The CDR3 nucleotides read TGTGCCAGCAGCTTGGGCACGAGGTCCTACAATGAGCAGTTCTTC. Protein sequence: CASSLGTRSYNEQFF.

In this sample, this clone turned up a few times. V gene TRBV10-2 combines with J gene TRBJ2-3; tentatively, D is TRBD1 or TRBD2 (5 bases each). Between the trimmed V and J ends, which lost 3 bases and 1 base, there was a span of 8 bases. CDR1 and CDR2 (germline): WSHSY, SAAADI. The CDR3 has 14 amino acids. CDR3 loop: CASSEVGGTDTQYF. CDR3 in DNA: TGCGCCAGCAGTGAAGTGGGGGGCACAGATACGCAGTATTTT.

This clone appeared a single time. This sequence joins TRBV7-6 and TRBJ2-3, with a possible D match to TRBD1 (6 bases). V was clipped by 1 base and J by 2 bases, with 10 bases between them. CDR3 length: 15 amino acids. The germline gives CDR1 SGHVS, CDR2 FNYEAQ. The CDR3 is CASSLEGVATDTQYF. The DNA of the CDR3 is TGTGCCAGCAGCTTAGAGGGGGTGGCCACAGATACGCAGTATTTT.